Following are 10 T cell receptor beta chains from one sample sequenced in a study of Graves' ophthalmopathy and Graves' hyperthyroidism. RNA transcripts were the source from which TCR beta CDR3 regions were amplified. An opening RT-PCR round employed HTBI primers and preceded a second-round multiplex PCR. TCRdb fed the multiplex PCR reads into MiXCR, producing one record per CDR3 protein. The sample has 200,000 to 250,000 distinct CDR3 sequences, roughly a fifth seen once; the top ten hold roughly 42%. The sequenced sample was peripheral blood. These TCRs come from a woman aged 45-60 years with Graves' ophthalmopathy.

This clonotype was picked up many times. The V and J genes are TRBV5-1 and TRBJ2-2; 11 bases align to TRBD2. V shed 2 bases and J 2 bases; nucleotides not matched to a gene: 2. In germline, CDR1 is SGHRS, CDR2 YFSETQ. The CDR3 runs to 16 residues. This chain's CDR3 is CASSLGTSGNTGELFF. The CDR3 nucleotides read TGCGCCAGCAGCTTAGGGACTAGCGGCAACACCGGGGAGCTGTTTTTT.

The gene calls are TRBV12-3 or TRBV12-4 and TRBJ1-1, with 9 bases that match TRBD1. The CDR3 totals 15 residues. Trimming took 4 bases from V and 1 from J; bases not matched to a gene: 4. This CDR3 is CASSSQGQGNTEAFF. In DNA, the CDR3 is TGTGCCAGCAGTTCCCAGGGACAGGGGAACACTGAAGCTTTCTTT.

This clonotype was observed at least ten times. The gene calls are TRBV7-3 and TRBJ2-5; TRBD2 aligns across 7 bases. This CDR3 is 15 amino acids long. Trimming at V came to 1 base and at J to 4 bases, leaving 6 bases not matched to a gene. Germline values: CDR1 SGHTA, CDR2 FQGTGA. The CDR3 sequence: CASSLRGGRGETQYF. The CDR3 coding sequence is TGTGCCAGCAGCTTAAGGGGGGGGAGGGGAGAGACCCAGTACTTC.

This clonotype was detected ten times or more. The chain combines TRBV20-1 with TRBJ2-7; possibly TRBD1 or TRBD2 for D (6 bases each). Between the trimmed V and J ends, which lost 3 bases and 3 bases, there was a span of 15 bases. Looked up from germline, CDR1 is DFQATT and CDR2 is SNEGSKA (reference sequence). The CDR3 runs 14 residues. The CDR3 protein is CSASGGRLGYEQYF. The CDR3 DNA reads TGCAGTGCTAGTGGGGGGCGACTCGGCTACGAGCAGTACTTC.

There are a few counts of this clonotype. This chain joins TRBV30 and TRBJ1-6; D may be TRBD1 (5 bases). From germline, CDR1 is GTSNPN and CDR2 SVGIG (reference sequence). There are 16 residues in the CDR3. The germline V and J ends were trimmed by 2 bases and 0 bases, with 11 bases remaining between them. In nucleotides, the CDR3 is TGTGCCTGGAGTTCCCCAGGGAGCTCCTATAATTCACCCCTCCACTTT. Amino acids: CAWSSPGSSYNSPLHF.

This clonotype was detected many times. J is TRBJ2-5 and V is TRBV2; 9 bases map to TRBD2. V lost 3 bases to trimming and J lost 5 bases; unmatched junction nucleotides: 10. This CDR3 region has 16 residues. The germline gives CDR1 SNHLY, CDR2 FYNNEI. CDR3 amino acids: CASSETSGWDGETQYF. CDR3 DNA: TGTGCCAGCAGTGAGACTAGCGGCTGGGACGGGGAGACCCAGTACTTC.

The chain combines TRBV28 with TRBJ2-1; weak D call: TRBD2 (6 bases). This CDR3 has 15 amino acids. V was clipped by 3 bases and J by 2 bases, with 11 bases between them. Germline V gene lookup returns CDR1 MDHEN and CDR2 SYDVKM. CDR3 amino acids: CASSLRGVTYNEQFF. In nucleotides, the CDR3 is TGTGCCAGCAGTTTGCGGGGAGTTACCTACAATGAGCAGTTCTTC.

This clonotype occurred many times. This chain uses TRBV3-1 with TRBJ2-7, with a tentative D call TRBD1 (5 bases). The CDR3 runs 12 residues. The germline V gene encodes CDR1 LGHDT and CDR2 YNNKEL (reference sequence). The ends were cut back, 4 bases at V and 10 bases at J, with 14 bases in the middle. The CDR3 here is CASSRARDRQYF. The DNA of the CDR3 is TGTGCCAGCAGCCGTGCAAGAGACAGACAGTACTTC.

At least ten counts were recorded for this clonotype. This chain links TRBV2 with TRBJ1-1; 7 bases are a match to TRBD1. This CDR3 is built from 14 residues. The V gene end was trimmed by 4 bases and the J gene end by 5 bases; junction bases not matched to a gene: 7. Germline lookup yields CDR1 SNHLY and CDR2 FYNNEI. The CDR3 here is CASSGFQGGTEAFF. CDR3 coding DNA: TGTGCCAGCAGTGGTTTCCAGGGGGGGACTGAAGCTTTCTTT. The whole variable domain, filled in from reference TRBV2 and TRBJ1-1, reads EPEVTQTPSHQVTQMGQEVILRCVPISNHLYFYWYRQILGQKVEFLVSFYNNEISEKSEIFDDQFSVERPDGSNFTLKIRSTKLEDSAMYFCASSGFQGGTEAFFGQGTRLTVV.

This clonotype was counted ten times or more. A read error may produce the germline difference seen at one junction end. The V call is TRBV4-2, the J call TRBJ1-5, with 9 bases matching TRBD1. The CDR3 runs to 17 residues. From germline, CDR1 is LGHNA and CDR2 YNFKEQ. The CDR3 sequence: CVSSQFPRDRGNQPQHF. The CDR3 DNA follows: TGTGTCAGCAGCCAATTCCCCCGGGACAGGGGCAATCAGCCCCAGCATTTT.